These 29 T cell receptor beta chains came from one sample sequenced in a study of T cells in Graves' hyperthyroidism and ophthalmopathy. Researchers amplified the TCR beta CDR3 regions from RNA transcripts. TCR CDR3 regions were first amplified by RT-PCR with HTBI primers. TCRdb analysed the multiplex PCR reads with MiXCR anew, one entry per CDR3 protein. This sample has roughly 350,000 distinct CDR3 sequences; roughly an eighth occur once, and the top ten carry 34%. Input material: blood. These receptors came from a woman aged 40 to 50 with Graves' ophthalmopathy.

This clonotype was observed many times. This CDR3 reads CASSIWREIPDTQYF. CDR3 DNA sequence: TGTGCCAGTAGTATTTGGCGGGAGATTCCAGATACGCAGTATTTT. The rearrangement joins TRBV19 to TRBJ2-3, with 7 bases aligning to TRBD2. The V segment lost 3 bases and the J segment 4 bases; nucleotides outside the gene matches: 7. This CDR3 region has 15 residues. CDR1 and CDR2 (germline): LNHDA, SQIVND (reference sequence).

This clonotype occurred many times. This chain uses TRBV20-1 with TRBJ1-2; D is ambiguous. Trimming stripped 3 bases from V and 4 bases from J, with 12 bases between. The CDR3 spans 13 residues. From germline, CDR1 is DFQATT and CDR2 SNEGSKA (reference sequence). CDR3 protein: CSASPPAGYGYTF. The CDR3, as DNA: TGCAGTGCTAGTCCCCCCGCAGGCTATGGCTACACCTTC.

The genes are TRBV12-3 or TRBV12-4 and TRBJ1-6; the D is unclear. Trimming cost V 3 bases and J 5 bases, with 8 bases left between them. This CDR3 has 14 residues. The CDR3: CASSFLGNNSPLHF. Here the CDR3 DNA reads TGTGCCAGCAGTTTTTTAGGGAATAATTCACCCCTCCACTTT.

This clonotype was detected many times. The chain is built from TRBV7-2 and TRBJ2-7; D might be TRBD2 (6 bases). V was pared by 2 bases and J by 9 bases, with 8 bases between. The CDR3 spans 11 residues. CDR1 is SGHTA, CDR2 FQGNSA, per germline. The CDR3 sequence: CASSLKLAQYF. The CDR3 coding sequence is TGTGCCAGCAGCTTAAAACTAGCGCAGTACTTC.

The chain combines TRBV19 with TRBJ1-6; perhaps TRBD1 as D (6 bases). Trimming stripped 2 bases from V and 7 bases from J, with 15 bases between. CDR1 and CDR2 (germline): LNHDA, SQIVND (reference sequence). CDR3 length: 16 residues. As DNA, the CDR3 is TGTGCCAGTAGTATAAGTGGCACAGGGACCAATTCACCCCTCCACTTT. Translation: CASSISGTGTNSPLHF.

This chain links TRBV7-6 with TRBJ2-1, with D unresolved. The CDR3 has 14 residues. Germline V gives CDR1 SGHVS, CDR2 FNYEAQ. V dropped 5 bases and J dropped 12 bases, with 20 bases sitting between them. The CDR3 DNA follows: TGTGCCAGCAGCGAACCTTATCGGAATCTCGTGCAGTTCTTC. Translating it yields CASSEPYRNLVQFF.

The chain uses TRBV5-1 and TRBJ1-1; tentatively, D is TRBD1 (5 bases). The CDR3 sequence is 16 residues long. Per the germline V gene, CDR1 is SGHRS and CDR2 is YFSETQ. Trimming removed 4 bases at V and 1 base at J, with 17 bases between. DNA of the CDR3: TGCGCCAGCAGCGCCACCCGGGGGAGCGGGAACACTGAAGCTTTCTTT. Translated: CASSATRGSGNTEAFF.

This clonotype was recorded many times. V gene TRBV2 combines with J gene TRBJ2-1; D gene ambiguous. Germline CDR1 reads SNHLY; CDR2 reads FYNNEI. The V and J ends lost 4 bases and 5 bases respectively, with 9 bases between them. The CDR3 has 13 residues. The CDR3 spells CASSVSQNNEQFF. DNA for the CDR3: TGTGCCAGCAGTGTATCGCAGAACAATGAGCAGTTCTTC.

In its sample, this clonotype was seen many times. The rearrangement uses TRBV6-6 and TRBJ1-4; D is perhaps TRBD1 (5 bases). The CDR3 runs 19 residues. Germline assignment: CDR1 MNHNY and CDR2 SVGAGI (reference sequence). V was pared by 0 bases and J by 0 bases, with 17 bases between. The CDR3 loop is CASSYSRYGGSATNEKLFF. CDR3 nucleotides: TGTGCCAGCAGTTACTCGAGATACGGGGGGTCTGCAACTAATGAAAAACTGTTTTTT.

This clonotype was counted many times. This rearrangement joins TRBV4-1 to TRBJ2-7, with D hard to call. Germline-derived CDR1 and CDR2 are MGHRA and YSYEKL. Trimming removed 2 bases from V and 4 bases from J, with 12 bases in between. The CDR3 length is 14 residues. In nucleotides, the CDR3 is TGCGCCAGCAGCCAATCGTCCGAGGAGTACGAGCAGTACTTC. Translating gives CASSQSSEEYEQYF.

In its sample, this clonotype was seen many times. The chain joins TRBV7-2 to TRBJ2-5; no reliable D call. V was trimmed by 5 bases and J by 5 bases, leaving 12 bases between them. This CDR3 spans 13 amino acids. CDR1 is SGHTA, CDR2 FQGNSA, per germline. As DNA, the CDR3 is TGTGCCAGCAGCCCCAGCCCGACGGAGACCCAGTACTTC. Translated: CASSPSPTETQYF.

This clonotype was observed many times. This chain joins TRBV3-1 and TRBJ2-1, with 7 bases aligning to TRBD1. The germline V gene has CDR1 LGHDT and CDR2 YNNKEL (reference sequence). The CDR3 runs 14 residues. Germline trimming cut 3 bases from V and 6 bases from J; bases unmatched to any gene: 5. For the CDR3, the DNA is TGTGCCAGCAGCCAGATACAGGGGATCAATGAGCAGTTCTTC. The encoded protein is CASSQIQGINEQFF.

The genes are TRBV20-1 and TRBJ2-2; D call uncertain. V was shortened by 0 bases and J by 3 bases, with 8 bases between the two germline ends. This CDR3 has 14 residues. Germline V lookup: CDR1 DFQATT, CDR2 SNEGSKA (reference sequence). The CDR3 spells CSAREHRYTGELFF. For the CDR3, the DNA is TGCAGTGCTAGAGAGCACAGATACACCGGGGAGCTGTTTTTT.

In this sample, this clonotype turned up a few times. The chain is built from TRBV11-2 and TRBJ1-2, with 7 bases that match TRBD1. This CDR3 has 15 amino acids. V trimming: 1 base; J trimming: 6 bases; junction bases outside the gene matches: 8. Germline lookup yields CDR1 SGHAT and CDR2 FQNNGV. The CDR3 coding sequence is TGTGCCAGCAGCTTAGCTCGACAGGGCCGGAATGGCTACACCTTC. Its translation: CASSLARQGRNGYTF.

This chain links TRBV12-3 or TRBV12-4 with TRBJ1-1; D is possibly TRBD1 (6 bases). V lost 4 bases, J lost 4 bases, and 16 bases lay in between. CDR3 length equals 15 residues. CDR3: CASSSSLQGLTEAFF. DNA of the CDR3: TGTGCCAGCAGTTCCTCATTACAGGGTCTCACTGAAGCTTTCTTT.

The V and J genes are TRBV9 and TRBJ2-3; the match to TRBD1 covers 9 bases. Looked up from germline, CDR1 is SGDLS and CDR2 is YYNGEE. CDR3 length equals 16 residues. Trimming removed 5 bases from V and 1 base from J; junction bases left unmatched: 8. The CDR3 bases are TGTGCCAGCAGTAAACAGGGGGCGATTGGCACAGATACGCAGTATTTT. Residues: CASSKQGAIGTDTQYF. Based on the CDR3 plus reference TRBV9 and TRBJ2-3, the full variable domain is DSGVTQTPKHLITATGQRVTLRCSPRSGDLSVYWYQQSLDQGLQFLIQYYNGEERAKGNILERFSAQQFPDLHSELNLSSLELGDSALYFCASSKQGAIGTDTQYFGPGTRLTVL.

This clonotype was seen many times. The V gene is TRBV6-1, the J gene TRBJ1-1; unclear D gene. The germline gives CDR1 MNHNS, CDR2 SASEGT. Trimming cost V 6 bases and J 7 bases, with 18 bases left between them. There are 14 residues in the CDR3. The CDR3 sequence is CASRAPRRAVEAFF. CDR3 sequence (DNA): TGTGCCAGCAGGGCACCCCGAAGGGCGGTTGAAGCTTTCTTT.

The V call is TRBV15, the J call TRBJ2-3; tentatively, D is TRBD1 or TRBD2 (5 bases each). Looked up from germline, CDR1 is LNHNV and CDR2 is YYDKDF (reference sequence). Trimming cost V 4 bases and J 8 bases, with 19 bases left between them. The CDR3 runs 15 residues. The CDR3 loop reads CATSTRGRGVGTQYF. The CDR3 coding sequence is TGTGCCACCAGCACCCGGGGCAGAGGAGTTGGTACGCAGTATTTT. Full variable domain (remainder filled in from reference TRBV15 and TRBJ2-3): DAMVIQNPRYQVTQFGKPVTLSCSQTLNHNVMYWYQQKSSQAPKLLFHYYDKDFNNEADTPDNFQSRRPNTSFCFLDIRSPGLGDTAMYLCATSTRGRGVGTQYFGPGTRLTVL.

In its sample, this clonotype was seen many times. The genes are TRBV27 and TRBJ2-7; a weak D match, TRBD1 (6 bases). Germline CDR1 reads MNHEY; CDR2 reads SMNVEV (reference sequence). V lost 7 bases and J lost 1, with 17 bases in between. The CDR3 totals 15 residues. CDR3 DNA: TGTGCCAGCAAGGGCAAACTGGACAGTTCCTACGAGCAGTACTTC. This sequence encodes CASKGKLDSSYEQYF.

This clonotype has at least ten counts. The chain couples TRBV6-1 to TRBJ2-7; D not certain. Germline V CDR1 and CDR2: MNHNS, SASEGT. Trimming took 8 bases from V and 4 from J, leaving 15 bases between them. The CDR3 loop spans 13 amino acids. This CDR3 reads CASGRDFGYEQYF. The CDR3 nucleotides are TGTGCCAGCGGCAGAGATTTCGGATACGAGCAGTACTTC.

This clonotype occurred a few times. The gene calls are TRBV25-1 and TRBJ2-1; 7 nucleotides line up with TRBD1. The length of the CDR3 is 15 residues. The germline V gene has CDR1 MGHDK and CDR2 SYGVNS. Trimming removed 5 bases from V and 0 bases from J; junction bases left unmatched: 4. This CDR3 reads CASSSWDSSYNEQFF. CDR3 bases: TGTGCCAGCAGTTCTTGGGACAGCTCCTACAATGAGCAGTTCTTC.

There are a few counts of this clonotype. Since no conserved phenylalanine or tryptophan closes the CDR3, a read error is the likely cause. The chain employs TRBV27 and TRBJ1-2, with a tentative D call TRBD1 (6 bases). The CDR3 is made up of 13 amino acids. Germline V gives CDR1 MNHEY, CDR2 SMNVEV (reference sequence). The germline V and J ends were trimmed by 6 bases and 7 bases, with 15 bases remaining between them. The DNA for the CDR3 is TGTGCCAGCAGCCGACAGGCCCGGGGTGGCTACACCGTC. Translation: CASSRQARGGYTV.

This chain links TRBV19 with TRBJ2-7; perhaps TRBD1 as D (6 bases). CDR3 length equals 14 residues. Trimming stripped 5 bases from V and 1 base from J, with 12 bases between. CDR1 is LNHDA and CDR2 is SQIVND in the germline V gene (reference sequence). This CDR3 reads CASSSRDKSYEQYF. CDR3 sequence (DNA): TGTGCCAGTAGTTCCCGGGACAAGTCCTACGAGCAGTACTTC. Full variable domain (outside the CDR3, taken from reference TRBV19 and TRBJ2-7): DGGITQSPKYLFRKEGQNVTLSCEQNLNHDAMYWYRQDPGQGLRLIYYSQIVNDFQKGDIAEGYSVSREKKESFPLTVTSAQKNPTAFYLCASSSRDKSYEQYFGPGTRLTVT.

The CDR3 bases are TGCGCCAGCACCGGTCTGGCGGGGGGGCCGGAGACCCAGTACTTC. It specifies CASTGLAGGPETQYF. The chain links TRBV5-1 to TRBJ2-5, with 9 bases identical to TRBD2. The length of the CDR3 is 15 residues. Germline loops: CDR1 SGHRS, CDR2 YFSETQ. Trimming cost V 6 bases and J 5 bases; bases outside gene matches: 11.

As regards this clonotype: A much larger clone differs by one base, so this may be a read error. The rearrangement links TRBV6-1 to TRBJ1-1; D is unresolved. CDR1 is MNHNS, CDR2 SASEGT, per germline. This CDR3 is 12 amino acids long. In nucleotides, the CDR3 is TGTGCCAGCAGTCGCTCTCACACTGAAGCTCTCTTT. Translating it yields CASSRSHTEALF.

The chain employs TRBV18 and TRBJ1-6; D not resolved. This CDR3 has 13 amino acids. The V and J ends lost 7 bases and 7 bases respectively, with 11 bases between them. Germline CDR1 KGHSH, CDR2 LQKENI. The DNA of the CDR3 is TGTGCCAGCTTGGCACAGCGGAATTCACCCCTCCACTTT. It yields the protein CASLAQRNSPLHF.

This clonotype was counted only a few times. V gene TRBV5-4 combines with J gene TRBJ2-7; 9 positions match TRBD1. Germline assignment: CDR1 SGHNT and CDR2 YYREEE (reference sequence). The V gene end was trimmed by 4 bases and the J gene end by 2 bases; junction bases not matched to a gene: 4. This CDR3 contains 14 residues. The CDR3 spells CASSPDRGAYEQYF. CDR3 DNA: TGTGCCAGCAGCCCGGACAGGGGAGCCTACGAGCAGTACTTC.

This clonotype was picked up many times. V gene TRBV25-1 combines with J gene TRBJ2-7; D is unclear. V lost 2 bases, J lost 3 bases, and 8 bases lay in between. Germline values: CDR1 MGHDK, CDR2 SYGVNS. The CDR3 covers 13 residues. This chain's CDR3 is CASSEGSNYEQYF. The CDR3 DNA is TGTGCCAGCAGTGAAGGATCCAACTACGAGCAGTACTTC.

The genes are TRBV6-1 and TRBJ1-1; D is perhaps TRBD1 (5 bases). V was clipped by 6 bases and J by 4 bases, with 18 bases between them. The germline CDR1 and CDR2 sequences are MNHNS and SASEGT. This CDR3 has 15 amino acids. CDR3 sequence reads: CASRPRQLTGTEAFF. The CDR3, as DNA: TGTGCCAGCAGGCCTAGACAGTTAACCGGCACTGAAGCTTTCTTT.